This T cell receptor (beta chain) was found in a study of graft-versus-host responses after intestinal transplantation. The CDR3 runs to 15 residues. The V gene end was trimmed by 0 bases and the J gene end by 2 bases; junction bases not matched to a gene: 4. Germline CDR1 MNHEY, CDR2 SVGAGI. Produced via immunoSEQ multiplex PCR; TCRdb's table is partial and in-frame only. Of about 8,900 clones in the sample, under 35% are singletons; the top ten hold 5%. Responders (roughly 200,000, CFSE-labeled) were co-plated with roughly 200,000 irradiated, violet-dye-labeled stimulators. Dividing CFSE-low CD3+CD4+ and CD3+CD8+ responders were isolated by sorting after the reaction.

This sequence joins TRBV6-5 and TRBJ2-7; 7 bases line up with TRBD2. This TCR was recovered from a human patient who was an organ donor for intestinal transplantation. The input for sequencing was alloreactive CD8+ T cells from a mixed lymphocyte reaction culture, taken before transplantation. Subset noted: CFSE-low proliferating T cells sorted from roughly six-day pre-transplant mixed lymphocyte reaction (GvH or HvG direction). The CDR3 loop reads CASSYSGTTPYEQYF. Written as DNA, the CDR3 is TGTGCCAGCAGTTACTCCGGGACTACCCCCTACGAGCAGTACTTC.